These T cell receptor beta chains were read from a single sample in a study of OX40 agonist ivuxolimab in advanced cancers. Libraries were prepared by immunoSEQ multiplex PCR; TCRdb keeps only in-frame clonotypes and omits some of them. The sample holds about 68,000 clones, about nine tenths seen once. Sample: CD4+ or CD8+ T cells sorted from blood, taken in a trial of the OX40 agonist ivuxolimab. The receptors stem from an adult with an advanced solid tumor such as melanoma, head and neck, liver or kidney cancer. Each CDR3 is given with its conserved first and last residue. The order of the fields is D gene, clone size, J gene, V gene, CDR3 protein, CDR3 DNA. A D gene is named only where the DNA matches it firmly. The size entry is marked missing in some rows and otherwise reads once, few, many or a size class.

D: NA; size: NA; J: TRBJ1-5; V: TRBV18; CDR3: CASSPGPGNQPQHF; DNA: TGTGCCAGCTCACCAGGCCCCGGCAATCAGCCCCAGCATTTT
D: NA; size: NA; J: TRBJ1-5; V: TRBV10-3; CDR3: CAISRGESQPQHF; DNA: TGTGCCATCAGCCGAGGGGAAAGTCAGCCCCAGCATTTT
D: TRBD1; size: NA; J: TRBJ2-4; V: TRBV19; CDR3: CASSMGQRKNIQYF; DNA: TGTGCCAGTAGCATGGGACAGAGAAAAAACATTCAGTACTTC
D: TRBD1; size: NA; J: TRBJ1-5; V: TRBV19; CDR3: CASSIRARGQGDRNQPQHF; DNA: TGTGCCAGTAGTATCAGAGCTAGGGGACAGGGGGACCGCAATCAGCCCCAGCATTTT
D: NA; size: few; J: TRBJ1-1; V: TRBV5-5; CDR3: CASSLEDRILNTEAFF; DNA: TGTGCCAGCAGCTTGGAAGACAGGATCCTGAACACTGAAGCTTTCTTT
D: NA; size: NA; J: TRBJ1-1; V: TRBV7-8; CDR3: CASSRNREQAFF; DNA: TGTGCCAGCAGCCGGAACAGGGAACAAGCTTTCTTT
D: NA; size: NA; J: TRBJ1-5; V: TRBV6-5; CDR3: CASTGSNQPQHF; DNA: TGTGCCAGTACAGGGAGCAATCAGCCCCAGCATTTT
D: NA; size: NA; J: TRBJ1-1; V: TRBV5-1; CDR3: CASSLGDVYTEAFF; DNA: TGCGCCAGCAGCTTGGGTGATGTCTACACTGAAGCTTTCTTT
D: NA; size: NA; J: TRBJ2-2; V: TRBV19; CDR3: CASSTISNGELFF; DNA: TGTGCCAGTAGTACCATTAGTAACGGGGAGCTGTTTTTT
D: TRBD1; size: NA; J: TRBJ2-7; V: TRBV4-1; CDR3: CASSPTDRGRSYEQYF; DNA: TGCGCCAGCAGCCCTACGGACAGGGGACGGTCCTACGAGCAGTACTTC
D: TRBD2; size: NA; J: TRBJ2-3; V: TRBV7-6; CDR3: CASSPLAGKADTQYF; DNA: TGTGCCAGCAGCCCTCTAGCGGGAAAGGCAGATACGCAGTATTTT
D: TRBD1; size: NA; J: TRBJ1-4; V: TRBV4-1; CDR3: CASSPSDRVGEKLFF; DNA: TGCGCCAGCAGCCCGTCGGACAGGGTTGGTGAAAAACTGTTTTTT
D: NA; size: once; J: TRBJ2-7; V: TRBV30; CDR3: CACTPQTGVREQYF; DNA: TGTGCCTGCACCCCGCAGACTGGTGTACGTGAGCAGTACTTC